Following are 11 T cell receptor beta chains from one sample sequenced in a study of beta chain features in type 1 diabetes (dated 2018 in TCRdb). Library preparation was by the immunoSEQ multiplex PCR assay. The High Capacity cDNA Reverse Transcription Kit was used to reverse transcribe all of the isolated RNA, meaning that expressed TCRB transcripts were what got sequenced. The clones in this table, taken by TCRdb from immuneACCESS, are in-frame only. Not every clone is retained; where verified, under half of the shortfall comes from an unresolved V gene, and the cause of the rest is unknown. For this sample there are some 500,000 clones; more than 9.5% appear just once. Approximately 0.05% of the sample is taken by the ten largest. Specimen: naive CD4+ T cells from blood. Per the publication, the cell subset or site label means: true naive CD4+ T cells. Receptor source: a woman aged 18-29 years in good health.

This clone has a handful of counts. The chain employs TRBV4-3 and TRBJ1-6; tentative D call: TRBD1 (5 bases). This CDR3 is 15 amino acids long. The germline gives CDR1 LGHNA, CDR2 YSLEER. V lost 0 bases, J lost 9 bases, and 12 bases lay in between. The CDR3 here is CASSQDSARGSPLHF. CDR3 sequence (DNA): TGCGCCAGCAGCCAAGATTCTGCGAGGGGTTCACCCCTCCACTTT.

V and J are TRBV14 and TRBJ1-1; 8 nucleotides align to TRBD1. J was trimmed by 8 bases and V by 1 base; bases with no gene match: 3. Germline V gene data show CDR1 as SGHDN and CDR2 as FVKESK. The CDR3 is 13 amino acids. The CDR3 coding sequence is TGTGCCAGCAGCCAAGCAGGGGGCCCCGAAGCTTTCTTT. It translates to CASSQAGGPEAFF.

This clone was seen a few times. The chain joins TRBV29-1 to TRBJ2-5, with D possibly matching TRBD1 (5 bases). This CDR3 spans 14 amino acids. The V end was cut by 5 bases, the J end by 2 bases, with 15 bases between. The germline V gene encodes CDR1 SQVTM and CDR2 ANQGSEA. The DNA for the CDR3 is TGCAGCGTTCAGTATACAGGCAAACAAGAGACCCAGTACTTC. Residues: CSVQYTGKQETQYF.

This sequence joins TRBV6-1 and TRBJ2-7; D is ambiguous. V lost 6 bases to trimming and J lost 3 bases, with 18 bases between them. Germline CDR1 is MNHNS and CDR2 is SASEGT. The CDR3 loop spans 15 amino acids. Here the CDR3 DNA reads TGTGCCAGCAGACGGACGGCGGTGGAAGGCTACGAGCAGTACGTC. Translation: CASRRTAVEGYEQYV.

This clone was observed a few times. CDR3 nucleotide sequence: TGTGCCAGCAGCTTGTCAGGGGTCGGTGAGCAGTTCTTC. It specifies CASSLSGVGEQFF. The chain links TRBV7-3 to TRBJ2-1, with a possible D match to TRBD1 (6 bases). Germline V gene lookup returns CDR1 SGHTA and CDR2 FQGTGA. Trimming took 3 bases from V and 9 from J, leaving 12 bases between them. The CDR3 sequence is 13 residues long.

V gene TRBV6-6 combines with J gene TRBJ2-7, with no clear D. V lost 5 bases to trimming and J lost 5 bases, with 7 bases between them. The CDR3 covers 11 residues. The V gene's germline CDR1 is MNHNY and CDR2 SVGAGI (reference sequence). The CDR3 sequence: CASSNYDEQYF. The CDR3 DNA reads TGTGCCAGCAGTAATTATGACGAGCAGTACTTC.

This chain links TRBV6-6 with TRBJ1-2, with D tentatively TRBD1 (5 bases). V was cut by 4 bases and J by 8 bases, with 11 bases left in between. This CDR3 is 12 amino acids long. The germline gives CDR1 MNHNY, CDR2 SVGAGI (reference sequence). CDR3 DNA sequence: TGTGCCAGCAGTTTGGACATACCGGGCTACACCTTC. Its protein product is CASSLDIPGYTF.

In regard to this clone: The junction departs from the called germline gene at one end, perhaps through a read error. The chain recombines TRBV29-1 with TRBJ1-2; no clear D. The CDR3 has 12 residues. Germline V gene lookup returns CDR1 SQVTM and CDR2 ANQGSEA. The CDR3 sequence: CSVEELGGSVSF. CDR3 sequence (DNA): TGCAGCGTTGAAGAGCTGGGAGGTTCCGTCTCCTTC. The full variable domain, its missing parts supplied by reference TRBV29-1 and TRBJ1-2, is SAVISQKPSRDICQRGTSLTIQCQVDSQVTMMFWYRQQPGQSLTLIATANQGSEATYESGFVIDKFPISRPNLTFSTLTVSNMSPEDSSIYLCSVEELGGSVSFGSGTRLTVV.

The chain uses TRBV25-1 and TRBJ2-5; either TRBD1 or TRBD2 may supply D (5 bases each). The CDR3 totals 16 residues. In germline, CDR1 is MGHDK, CDR2 SYGVNS. V lost 1 base, J lost 4 bases, and 16 bases lay in between. CDR3 in DNA: TGTGCCAGCAGTGAATTGGGTACGAGGGGAGCAGAGACCCAGTACTTC. It encodes CASSELGTRGAETQYF.

This clone has a count of ten or more. V usage is TRBV7-9 and J usage is TRBJ2-5; D is ambiguous. Germline V gene lookup returns CDR1 SEHNR and CDR2 FQNEAQ (reference sequence). V gave up 5 bases and J gave up 1 base, with 14 bases separating them. The CDR3 contains 15 residues. CDR3 nucleotides: TGTGCCAGCAGCCGAAGAGCAGGCGGCCAAGAGACCCAGTACTTC. Translating gives CASSRRAGGQETQYF. Full variable domain (rest looked up from reference TRBV7-9 and TRBJ2-5): DTGVSQNPRHKITKRGQNVTFRCDPISEHNRLYWYRQTLGQGPEFLTYFQNEAQLEKSRLLSDRFSAERPKGSFSTLEIQRTEQGDSAMYLCASSRRAGGQETQYFGPGTRLLVL.

J is TRBJ2-7 and V is TRBV5-6; 7 nucleotides agree with TRBD2. The CDR3 consists of 15 residues. V shed 2 bases and J 6 bases; nucleotides not matched to a gene: 11. Germline CDR1 and CDR2: SGHDT and YYEEEE. The CDR3 reads CASSFLAGWNTEQYV. CDR3 bases: TGTGCCAGCAGCTTTTTAGCGGGTTGGAATACCGAGCAGTACGTC.